This note documents a single T cell receptor (beta chain) sequence. The sample belongs to a study of PD-1 and CTLA-4 blockade in melanoma. The germline V gene encodes CDR1 MNHEY and CDR2 SVGAGI. Trimming stripped 6 bases from V and 7 bases from J, with 10 bases between. The CDR3 runs 13 residues. Clones were sequenced by immunoSEQ multiplex PCR, and TCRdb holds only the in-frame ones, with some missing. The table records almost 30,000 clones, about 89% of them present only once. V is TRBV6-5 and J is TRBJ1-6; D not certain. The sample in question was CD8+ T cells from peripheral blood, obtained before anti-PD-1 treatment. This receptor was taken from a human donor with melanoma. The CDR3, as DNA: TGTGCCAGCAGGGCCATGAGCAATTCACCCCTCCACTTT. Translation gives CASRAMSNSPLHF.